The clone carrying this T cell receptor (beta chain) showed up just a few times. The record originates from a study of T cells in Graves' hyperthyroidism and ophthalmopathy. The germline V gene encodes CDR1 MDHEN and CDR2 SYDVKM. V was shortened by 5 bases and J by 7 bases, with 11 bases between the two germline ends. The CDR3 has 12 residues. Amplification yielded TCR beta CDR3 regions, with RNA transcripts as the source. A set of HTBI primers served as the primers for a first-round RT-PCR of the TCR CDR3. TCRdb re-analysed the multiplex PCR reads in MiXCR, keeping a single row per CDR3 protein. The sample records fewer than 600,000 distinct CDR3 sequences, 14% being singletons.

Material: blood. The chain employs TRBV28 and TRBJ1-1; D perhaps matches TRBD1 (6 bases). The receptor was isolated from a middle-aged woman with Graves' hyperthyroidism. CDR3 residues: CASSTQGLEAFF. CDR3 in DNA: TGTGCCAGCAGTACACAGGGCCTTGAAGCTTTCTTT.